The 8 T cell receptor beta chains given below trace back to one sample, sequenced in a study of blood T cells in healthy people across ages. A J-beta primer mix and a sample-barcoded 5' primer were used in a second PCR of about 7 to 12 cycles. TCRdb passed the 5' RACE reads through MiXCR, listing each CDR3 protein once. The sample contains 1 million or so distinct CDR3 sequences, over 35% of which appear only once. The material sequenced was blood. These receptor sequences come from a woman in her sixties or seventies in good health.

This clonotype was recorded at least ten times. The chain recombines TRBV3-1 with TRBJ1-6; D remains ambiguous. V lost 1 base to trimming and J lost 10 bases, with 8 bases between them. Germline V gene sequence: CDR1 LGHDT, CDR2 YNNKEL (reference sequence). The CDR3 loop spans 13 amino acids. In DNA form, the CDR3 reads TGTGCCAGCAGCCAAGGAGGGAACTCACCCCTCCACTTT. It specifies CASSQGGNSPLHF.

This clonotype was seen more than once but under ten times. This chain uses TRBV4-1 with TRBJ2-3; 14 nucleotides align to TRBD2. The CDR3 runs to 17 residues. The V and J ends lost 2 bases and 4 bases, in that order; junction bases with no gene match: 5. Germline V gene data show CDR1 as MGHRA and CDR2 as YSYEKL. CDR3 bases: TGCGCCAGCAGCCAAACGGGGACTAGCGGGAGACCAGATACGCAGTATTTT. It is translated as CASSQTGTSGRPDTQYF.

The J gene is TRBJ2-7, the V gene TRBV27; 11 bases agree with TRBD1. The CDR3 is 16 amino acids. Germline V gene sequence: CDR1 MNHEY, CDR2 SMNVEV (reference sequence). Germline trimming cut 5 bases from V and 7 bases from J; bases unmatched to any gene: 13. CDR3 residues: CASSPVGGQGVTEQYF. In nucleotides, the CDR3 is TGTGCCAGCAGTCCTGTAGGGGGACAGGGGGTAACTGAGCAGTACTTC.

The chain combines TRBV28 with TRBJ2-4; tentative D call: TRBD2 (5 bases). The J call may be in error: the DNA end matches TRBJ2-7 better. Germline loops: CDR1 MDHEN, CDR2 SYDVKM. The CDR3 contains 12 residues. DNA for the CDR3: TGTGCCAGCAACGGGGTACACTACGAGCAGTACTTC. Protein product: CASNGVHYEQYF.

V and J are TRBV2 and TRBJ2-1; 9 positions match TRBD2. This CDR3 comprises 15 residues. Trimming removed 4 bases from V and 7 bases from J; junction bases left unmatched: 8. The V gene's germline CDR1 is SNHLY and CDR2 FYNNEI. DNA for the CDR3: TGTGCCAGCAGTGCGGTGTTAGCGGGAGTAAATGAGCAGTTCTTC. This gives the protein CASSAVLAGVNEQFF.

The chain uses TRBV6-5 and TRBJ1-4; D is perhaps TRBD1 (6 bases). The CDR3 is 15 residues long. Trimming removed 7 bases at V and 3 bases at J, with 15 bases between. Germline assignment: CDR1 MNHEY and CDR2 SVGAGI. DNA for the CDR3: TGTGCCAGCAAGAATCTGGGGGCGGCTAATGAAAAACTGTTTTTT. Translating gives CASKNLGAANEKLFF.

To note about this clonotype: This sequence may be a read error, since a much larger clone differs from it by one base. The chain couples TRBV29-1 to TRBJ2-7; TRBD2 agrees at 10 bases. Trimming at V came to 3 bases and at J to 7 bases, leaving 9 bases not matched to a gene. Germline V gives CDR1 SQVTM, CDR2 ANQGSEA. The CDR3 runs to 14 residues. This chain's CDR3 is CSVDPSGRYNEQYF. As DNA, the CDR3 is TGCAGCGTTGACCCTAGCGGGAGATACAATGAGCAGTACTTC.

This clonotype was detected a few times. The gene calls are TRBV27 and TRBJ2-7, with 8 bases fitting TRBD1. The end of the DNA is better explained by TRBJ2-5, so the J call may be wrong. This CDR3 contains 13 residues. CDR1 MNHEY and CDR2 SMNVEV come from the germline V gene (reference sequence). The CDR3 nucleotides are TGTGCCAGCAGTTGGACAGGGACGGAGACCCAGTACTTC. Residues: CASSWTGTETQYF.